The source of this T cell receptor (beta chain) is a study of shared clonotypes between healthy human individuals. Study-wide context: For every donor, three CD4 naive, three CD4 memory, two CD8 naive and one CD8 memory plates were used.

The CDR3 covers 14 residues. Losses at the gene ends were 4 bases for V and 11 bases for J; bases not matched to a gene: 9. Germline assignment: CDR1 MNHEY and CDR2 SMNVEV (reference sequence). As to this clone: Its antigen is not known.

Donors included only healthy HIV-negative adults lacking recent acute infections or vaccinations. Method: immunoSEQ multiplex PCR; TCRdb's copy keeps in-frame clones and lacks some. Here the sample spans roughly 700,000 clones, around 74% being singletons. General observations from the study: About 4.5% of naive CD4 clonotypes were common to a few donors. Sequencing depth was predicted to influence how clonotypes are shared among donors.

The receptor's source is a woman in her 30s in good health. This rearrangement joins TRBV27 to TRBJ1-1, with 11 bases that match TRBD1. Sequences were obtained from memory CD4+ T cells sorted from blood. Subset described: CD45RA-negative fraction. The CDR3 region has the DNA TGTGCCAGCAGTTCCGGGAGGGACAGGGGGAACGCTTTCTTT. This gives the protein CASSSGRDRGNAFF.